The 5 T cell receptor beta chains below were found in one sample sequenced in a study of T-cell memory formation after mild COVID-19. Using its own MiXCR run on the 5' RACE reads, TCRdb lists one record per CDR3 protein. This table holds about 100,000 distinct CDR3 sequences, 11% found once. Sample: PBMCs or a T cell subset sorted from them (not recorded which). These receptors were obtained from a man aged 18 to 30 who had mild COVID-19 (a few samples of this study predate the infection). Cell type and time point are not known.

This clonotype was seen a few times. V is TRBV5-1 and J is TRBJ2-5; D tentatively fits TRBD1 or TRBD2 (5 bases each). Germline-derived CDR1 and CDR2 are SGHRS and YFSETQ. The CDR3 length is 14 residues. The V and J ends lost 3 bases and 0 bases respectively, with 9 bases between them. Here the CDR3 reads CASSSGTHQETQYF. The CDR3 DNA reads TGCGCCAGCAGCTCGGGGACGCACCAAGAGACCCAGTACTTC.

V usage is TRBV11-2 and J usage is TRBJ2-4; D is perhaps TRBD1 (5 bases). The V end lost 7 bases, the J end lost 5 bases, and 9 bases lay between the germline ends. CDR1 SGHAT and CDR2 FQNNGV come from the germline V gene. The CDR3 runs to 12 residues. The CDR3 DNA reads TGTGCCAGCAAGGGCAGGGAAAACATTCAGTACTTC. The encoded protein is CASKGRENIQYF.

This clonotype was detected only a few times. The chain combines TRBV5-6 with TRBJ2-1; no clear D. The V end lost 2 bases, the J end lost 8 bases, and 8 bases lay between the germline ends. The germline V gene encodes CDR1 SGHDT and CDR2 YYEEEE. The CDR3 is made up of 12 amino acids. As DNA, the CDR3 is TGTGCCAGCAGCTTTGTAAGGCATGAGCAGTTCTTC. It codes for CASSFVRHEQFF.

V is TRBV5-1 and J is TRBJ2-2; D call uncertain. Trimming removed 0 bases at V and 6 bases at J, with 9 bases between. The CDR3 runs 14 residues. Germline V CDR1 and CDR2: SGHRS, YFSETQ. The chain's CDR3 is CASSLAEDPGELFF. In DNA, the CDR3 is TGCGCCAGCAGCTTGGCCGAAGATCCCGGGGAGCTGTTTTTT. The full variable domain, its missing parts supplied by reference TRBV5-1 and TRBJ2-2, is KAGVTQTPRYLIKTRGQQVTLSCSPISGHRSVSWYQQTPGQGLQFLFEYFSETQRNKGNFPGRFSGRQFSNSRSEMNVSTLELGDSALYLCASSLAEDPGELFFGEGSRLTVL.

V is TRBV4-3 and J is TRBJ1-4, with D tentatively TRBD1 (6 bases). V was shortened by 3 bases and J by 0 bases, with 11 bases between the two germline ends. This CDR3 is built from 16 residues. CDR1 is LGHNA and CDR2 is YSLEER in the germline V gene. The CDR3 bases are TGCGCCAGCAGCCACGGACAGATAGCAACTAATGAAAAACTGTTTTTT. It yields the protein CASSHGQIATNEKLFF.